The next 13 T cell receptor beta chains were all read from a single sample in a study of cytomegalovirus exposure and HLA in healthy donors. The PCR employed 60 Vbeta primers together with 13 Jbeta primers. Only in-frame clones appear in the TCRdb table, and some are missing; sequencing was by immunoSEQ multiplex PCR. The data hold under 150,000 clones, with around 77% observed a single time. The sequenced material came from PBMCs. Receptor source: a woman aged 25-40 years in good health and CMV-seropositive.

This clone has only a few counts. The chain is built from TRBV4-1 and TRBJ1-4; no clear D. The ends were cut back, 0 bases at V and 8 bases at J, with 10 bases in the middle. Germline V gene sequence: CDR1 MGHRA, CDR2 YSYEKL. This CDR3 spans 14 amino acids. CDR3 residues: CASSQEEAREKLFF. Here the CDR3 DNA reads TGCGCCAGCAGCCAAGAGGAAGCGAGGGAAAAACTGTTTTTT.

This CDR3 is CASSLVEGGTEAFF. CDR3 in DNA: TGTGCCAGCAGCTTAGTGGAGGGGGGGACTGAAGCTTTCTTT. The chain employs TRBV7-8 and TRBJ1-1; possible D gene TRBD1, 6 bases. The germline V gene has CDR1 SGHVS and CDR2 FQNEAQ. V lost 1 base and J 5 bases, leaving 11 bases between the germline ends. The CDR3 runs to 14 residues.

This rearrangement joins TRBV7-8 to TRBJ1-6; D gene uncertain. The V and J ends lost 5 bases and 16 bases respectively, with 18 bases between them. This CDR3 spans 13 amino acids. Germline CDR1 SGHVS, CDR2 FQNEAQ. In nucleotides, the CDR3 is TGTGCCAGCAGCGAAGGAGCCCGGGGTAAGCTCCACTTT. It codes for CASSEGARGKLHF.

The chain combines TRBV27 with TRBJ2-1; 7 bases map to TRBD2. Per the germline V gene, CDR1 is MNHEY and CDR2 is SMNVEV (reference sequence). Unmatched junction bases numbered 7, after V lost 4 bases and J lost 7 bases. The CDR3 loop spans 14 amino acids. CDR3 in amino acids: CASSWAGATNEQFF. CDR3 coding DNA: TGTGCCAGCAGTTGGGCGGGAGCCACTAATGAGCAGTTCTTC.

For the CDR3, the DNA is TGTGCCAGCAGCTCGGACATAACCTACGAGCAGTACTTC. It translates to CASSSDITYEQYF. This chain joins TRBV7-9 and TRBJ2-7, with D possibly matching TRBD1 (5 bases). V was pared by 4 bases and J by 2 bases, with 9 bases between. Germline-derived CDR1 and CDR2 are SEHNR and FQNEAQ (reference sequence). This CDR3 comprises 13 residues. Full variable domain (outside the CDR3, taken from reference TRBV7-9 and TRBJ2-7): DTGVSQNPRHKITKRGQNVTFRCDPISEHNRLYWYRQTLGQGPEFLTYFQNEAQLEKSRLLSDRFSAERPKGSFSTLEIQRTEQGDSAMYLCASSSDITYEQYFGPGTRLTVT.

The genes are TRBV5-8 and TRBJ2-1; 8 bases map to TRBD1. In germline, CDR1 is SGHTS, CDR2 YDEGEE. This CDR3 has 15 residues. V lost 3 bases, J lost 8 bases, and 10 bases stayed unmatched. CDR3 residues: CASSYDRGLRDEQFF. As DNA, the CDR3 is TGTGCCAGCAGCTACGACAGGGGTCTACGGGATGAGCAGTTCTTC.

This clone was found a few times. The gene calls are TRBV6-5 and TRBJ2-1; D gene uncertain. Germline V gene sequence: CDR1 MNHEY, CDR2 SVGAGI. The CDR3 has 10 amino acids. V lost 2 bases and J 10 bases, leaving 3 bases between the germline ends. Written as DNA, the CDR3 is TGTGCCAGCAGTTACCCAGAGCAGTTCTTC. The encoded protein is CASSYPEQFF.

The chain recombines TRBV7-8 with TRBJ2-1, with 10 bases identical to TRBD2. The germline CDR1 and CDR2 sequences are SGHVS and FQNEAQ. CDR3 length: 19 amino acids. V shed 2 bases, J shed 7 bases, and the junction held 17 bases outside the gene matches. CDR3 nucleotides: TGTGCCAGCAGCTTAAACGAAGCGGGAGGGCCTATAAGGAGGAATGAGCAGTTCTTC. Its protein product is CASSLNEAGGPIRRNEQFF.

J is TRBJ1-4 and V is TRBV25-1; D is unclear. This CDR3 has 16 amino acids. The V gene's germline CDR1 is MGHDK and CDR2 SYGVNS. Deletions cut 3 bases from V and 2 bases from J, with 13 bases between. CDR3 coding DNA: TGTGCCAGCAGTGAGACTCTTCTTGTGACTAATGAAAAACTGTTTTTT. Its protein product is CASSETLLVTNEKLFF.

On this clone itself: At one of its ends the junction is not consistent with the germline gene, which may arise from a read error. The rearrangement joins TRBV7-9 to TRBJ2-7, with no clear D. Germline V lookup: CDR1 SEHNR, CDR2 FQNEAQ (reference sequence). The CDR3 runs to 16 residues. CDR3: CSSSSPPSDESYEQYF. CDR3 bases: TGTTCCAGCAGCTCCCCCCCCAGCGACGAATCCTACGAGCAGTACTTC.

V usage is TRBV29-1 and J usage is TRBJ2-7; D is possibly TRBD1 (7 bases). V dropped 4 bases and J dropped 0 bases, with 16 bases sitting between them. The CDR3 has 15 residues. Per the germline V gene, CDR1 is SQVTM and CDR2 is ANQGSEA. Written as DNA, the CDR3 is TGCAGCGTTGGAAAGGCAGGGGGGAGCTCCTACGAGCAGTACTTC. Protein sequence: CSVGKAGGSSYEQYF.

The chain uses TRBV19 and TRBJ1-5; 7 bases align to TRBD1. The germline V gene encodes CDR1 LNHDA and CDR2 SQIVND (reference sequence). V lost 7 bases and J lost 3; bases outside the gene matches: 9. The CDR3 covers 15 residues. DNA for the CDR3: TGTGCCAGTAAAACCGGGACAGCTAACAATCAGCCCCAGCATTTT. Protein sequence: CASKTGTANNQPQHF.

The sample holds a few counts of this clone. J is TRBJ1-2 and V is TRBV14; D ambiguous. The CDR3 length is 13 residues. With 0 bases removed from V and 8 bases from J, the gap between germline ends came to 10 bases. Germline assignment: CDR1 SGHDN and CDR2 FVKESK. The CDR3 DNA is TGTGCCAGCAGCCAAGATATAGGAGGGGGCTACACCTTC. Translation gives CASSQDIGGGYTF.